This T cell receptor beta chain was found in a study of T cell changes during pregnancy in multiple sclerosis. This CDR3 comprises 14 residues. Germline V CDR1 and CDR2: GTSNPN, SVGIG (reference sequence). Trimming removed 1 base at V and 4 bases at J, with 13 bases between. Libraries were prepared by immunoSEQ multiplex PCR; TCRdb keeps only in-frame clonotypes and omits some of them. In the table there are approximately 89,000 clones, approximately 94% of which are singletons. The V call is TRBV30, the J call TRBJ1-2; D possibly corresponds to TRBD1 (6 bases). The TCR comes from a female donor with multiple sclerosis, enrolled in a pregnancy study. This specimen consisted of peripheral blood, obtained in the third trimester of pregnancy. The CDR3 is CAWSAQGLGYGYTF. In nucleotides, the CDR3 is TGTGCCTGGAGTGCCCAGGGGCTCGGCTATGGCTACACCTTC.